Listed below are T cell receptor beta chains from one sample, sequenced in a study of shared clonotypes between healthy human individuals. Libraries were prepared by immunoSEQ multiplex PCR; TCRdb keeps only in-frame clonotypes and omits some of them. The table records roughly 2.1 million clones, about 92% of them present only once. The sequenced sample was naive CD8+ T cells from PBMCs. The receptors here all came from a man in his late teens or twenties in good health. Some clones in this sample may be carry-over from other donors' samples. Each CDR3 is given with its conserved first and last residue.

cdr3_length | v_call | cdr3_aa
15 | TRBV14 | CASSLTSSSLGEQYF
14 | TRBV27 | CASSLSDGNTEAFF
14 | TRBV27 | CASRTALVADTQYF
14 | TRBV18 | CASSPPDIGGELFF
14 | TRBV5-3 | CARSLGQLHYGYTF
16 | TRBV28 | CASSLEVGQVNEKLFF
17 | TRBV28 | CASSYGTSGSSSYEQYF
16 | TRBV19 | CATQPHSGQGPDTQYF
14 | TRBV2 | CASRSRVADYEQYF
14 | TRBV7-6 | CASSLPDRADTQYF
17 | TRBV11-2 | CASSLRVTAGIGYGYTF
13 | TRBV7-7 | CASSQTRGHEQFF
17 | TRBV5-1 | CASSPGGTGTGNEKLFF
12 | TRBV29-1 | CSVELDSVEQYF
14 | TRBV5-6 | CASSSGLAKNEQFF
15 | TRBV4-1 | CASSQDPGSSYEQYF
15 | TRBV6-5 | CASRTGTSNRHEQFF